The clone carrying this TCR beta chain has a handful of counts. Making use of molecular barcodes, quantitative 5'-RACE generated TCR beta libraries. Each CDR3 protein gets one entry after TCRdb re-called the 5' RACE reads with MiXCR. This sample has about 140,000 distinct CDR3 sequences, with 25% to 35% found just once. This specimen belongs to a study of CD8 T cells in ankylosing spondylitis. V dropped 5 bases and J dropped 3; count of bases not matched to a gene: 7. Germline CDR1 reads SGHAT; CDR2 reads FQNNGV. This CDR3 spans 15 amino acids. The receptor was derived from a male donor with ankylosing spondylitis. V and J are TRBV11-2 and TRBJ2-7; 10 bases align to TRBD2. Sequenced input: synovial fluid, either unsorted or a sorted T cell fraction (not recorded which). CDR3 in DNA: TGTGCCAGCAGCCCTGCCTCTAGCGGGAGCTACGAGCAGTACTTC. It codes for CASSPASSGSYEQYF.